Listed below are T cell receptor beta chains from one sample, sequenced in a study of blood T cell repertoires in COVID-19. Assay used: immunoSEQ multiplex PCR; TCRdb lists only in-frame clones, some missing. The data contain some 200,000 clones, around 89% of them singletons. The source material was peripheral blood. These TCRs come from a woman aged 40 to 49 with acute or convalescent COVID-19. CDR3s include the opening cysteine and the closing phenylalanine or tryptophan. D genes are given only for firm matches. Expanded clones are given a class, and other clones once, few, many or no size at all.

j_call: TRBJ1-2; d_call: TRBD1; v_call: TRBV14; clone_size: .; cdr3_aa: CASSQGLKDRGLGYTF; cdr3_nt: TGTGCCAGCAGCCAAGGCCTCAAGGACAGGGGCCTGGGCTACACCTTC
j_call: TRBJ1-1; d_call: TRBD1; v_call: TRBV29-1; clone_size: .; cdr3_aa: CSVLGQTNTEAFF; cdr3_nt: TGCAGCGTCTTGGGACAGACGAACACTGAAGCTTTCTTT
j_call: TRBJ2-2; d_call: .; v_call: TRBV4-1; clone_size: .; cdr3_aa: CASSQVLARSGELFF; cdr3_nt: TGCGCCAGCAGCCAAGTGCTAGCCCGGAGCGGGGAGCTGTTTTTT
j_call: TRBJ2-5; d_call: .; v_call: TRBV14; clone_size: .; cdr3_aa: CASSQGRGTQYF; cdr3_nt: TGTGCCAGCAGCCAAGGACGCGGGACCCAGTACTTC
j_call: TRBJ1-1; d_call: .; v_call: TRBV5-5; clone_size: .; cdr3_aa: CASSWGQNTEAFF; cdr3_nt: TGTGCCAGCAGCTGGGGACAGAACACTGAAGCTTTCTTT
j_call: TRBJ1-1; d_call: TRBD1; v_call: TRBV6-6; clone_size: .; cdr3_aa: CAVVWAGGVSTEAFF; cdr3_nt: TGTGCCGTTGTTTGGGCAGGGGGCGTAAGCACTGAAGCTTTCTTT
j_call: TRBJ1-2; d_call: .; v_call: TRBV4-2; clone_size: few; cdr3_aa: CASSQDTGGGRDYGYTF; cdr3_nt: TGTGCCAGCAGCCAAGATACGGGGGGGGGCCGGGACTATGGCTACACCTTC
j_call: TRBJ1-5; d_call: .; v_call: TRBV2; clone_size: .; cdr3_aa: CASSEGDTYQPQHF; cdr3_nt: TGTGCCAGCAGTGAAGGGGACACTTATCAGCCCCAGCATTTT
j_call: TRBJ1-1; d_call: .; v_call: TRBV3-1/TRBV3-2; clone_size: many; cdr3_aa: CASSHHDRTNTEAFF; cdr3_nt: TGTGCCAGCAGCCACCACGACAGGACGAACACTGAAGCTTTCTTT
j_call: TRBJ1-2; d_call: .; v_call: TRBV9; clone_size: .; cdr3_aa: CASSANTGYGYTF; cdr3_nt: TGTGCCAGCAGTGCCAATACAGGGTATGGCTACACCTTC
j_call: TRBJ1-2; d_call: .; v_call: TRBV19; clone_size: .; cdr3_aa: CASRFQATNYGYTF; cdr3_nt: TGTGCCAGCAGATTCCAGGCGACTAACTATGGCTACACCTTC
j_call: TRBJ1-2; d_call: TRBD1; v_call: TRBV30; clone_size: .; cdr3_aa: CAWSADRGQGYTF; cdr3_nt: TGTGCCTGGAGTGCCGACAGGGGGCAGGGCTACACCTTC
j_call: TRBJ1-4; d_call: TRBD1; v_call: TRBV6-5; clone_size: .; cdr3_aa: CASSPGDRVNEKLFF; cdr3_nt: TGTGCCAGCAGCCCCGGGGACAGGGTTAATGAAAAACTGTTTTTT
j_call: TRBJ2-3; d_call: .; v_call: TRBV24-1; clone_size: .; cdr3_aa: CATSDSARHSDTQYF; cdr3_nt: TGTGCCACCAGTGATTCCGCCCGACACTCAGATACGCAGTATTTT
j_call: TRBJ2-2; d_call: TRBD1; v_call: TRBV4-1; clone_size: .; cdr3_aa: CASSPHRGLNTGELFF; cdr3_nt: TGCGCCAGCAGCCCACACAGGGGGCTGAACACCGGGGAGCTGTTTTTT
j_call: TRBJ2-2; d_call: .; v_call: TRBV19; clone_size: .; cdr3_aa: CASSIYTGELFF; cdr3_nt: TGTGCCAGCAGTATCTACACCGGGGAGCTGTTTTTT
j_call: TRBJ2-2; d_call: .; v_call: TRBV6-5; clone_size: .; cdr3_aa: CASTRASTSTGELFF; cdr3_nt: TGTGCCAGCACCAGGGCCTCTACCTCCACCGGGGAGCTGTTTTTT
j_call: TRBJ2-3; d_call: TRBD1; v_call: TRBV5-1; clone_size: .; cdr3_aa: CASAAGQGTDTQYF; cdr3_nt: TGCGCCAGCGCGGCGGGACAGGGCACAGATACGCAGTATTTT
j_call: TRBJ2-3; d_call: TRBD1; v_call: TRBV7-2; clone_size: .; cdr3_aa: CASSLGGTGDYTQYF; cdr3_nt: TGTGCCAGCAGCTTAGGGGGGACAGGGGACTATACGCAGTATTTT
j_call: TRBJ1-4; d_call: TRBD1; v_call: TRBV10-3; clone_size: .; cdr3_aa: CATRTGQTNEKLFF; cdr3_nt: TGTGCCACCCGGACAGGGCAAACTAATGAAAAACTGTTTTTT
j_call: TRBJ2-5; d_call: TRBD1; v_call: TRBV5-1; clone_size: .; cdr3_aa: CASSPRGETQYF; cdr3_nt: TGCGCCAGCAGCCCCAGGGGGGAGACCCAGTACTTC
j_call: TRBJ2-3; d_call: .; v_call: TRBV5-1; clone_size: .; cdr3_aa: CASSYAGVANRANTQYF; cdr3_nt: TGCGCCAGCAGTTACGCCGGGGTAGCCAATCGGGCAAATACGCAGTATTTT
j_call: TRBJ1-2; d_call: .; v_call: TRBV27; clone_size: .; cdr3_aa: CASSFAGAGNYGYTF; cdr3_nt: TGTGCCAGCAGTTTTGCAGGGGCTGGTAACTATGGCTACACCTTC
j_call: TRBJ2-3; d_call: TRBD2; v_call: TRBV6-6; clone_size: .; cdr3_aa: CAISGGSTDTQYF; cdr3_nt: TGTGCCATAAGCGGGGGGAGCACAGATACGCAGTATTTT
j_call: TRBJ1-2; d_call: .; v_call: TRBV29-1; clone_size: .; cdr3_aa: CSAGENYGYTF; cdr3_nt: TGCAGCGCCGGGGAGAACTATGGCTACACCTTC
j_call: TRBJ1-2; d_call: TRBD1; v_call: TRBV19; clone_size: .; cdr3_aa: CASSKNRDSNYGYTF; cdr3_nt: TGTGCCAGTAGTAAGAACCGGGACAGTAACTATGGCTACACCTTC
j_call: TRBJ2-3; d_call: .; v_call: TRBV6-5; clone_size: .; cdr3_aa: CASSYYGVSDTQYF; cdr3_nt: TGTGCCAGCAGTTACTACGGGGTATCAGATACGCAGTATTTT
j_call: TRBJ1-2; d_call: .; v_call: TRBV4-2; clone_size: .; cdr3_aa: CASSPRAAKFVDGYTF; cdr3_nt: TGTGCCAGCAGCCCGCGGGCCGCCAAATTTGTAGATGGCTACACCTTC
j_call: TRBJ2-5; d_call: TRBD2; v_call: TRBV11-2; clone_size: once; cdr3_aa: CASSLLAGGLQETQYF; cdr3_nt: TGTGCCAGCAGCTTACTAGCGGGGGGCCTCCAAGAGACCCAGTACTTC
j_call: TRBJ1-4; d_call: TRBD1; v_call: TRBV28; clone_size: .; cdr3_aa: CASSLLGTGLEKLFF; cdr3_nt: TGTGCCAGCAGTTTATTGGGGACAGGGTTAGAAAAACTGTTTTTT
j_call: TRBJ2-1; d_call: .; v_call: TRBV9; clone_size: .; cdr3_aa: CASSVVTGSEQFF; cdr3_nt: TGTGCCAGCAGCGTTGTGACGGGTTCGGAGCAGTTCTTC
j_call: TRBJ1-1; d_call: .; v_call: TRBV5-4; clone_size: .; cdr3_aa: CASSPGTGLTEAFF; cdr3_nt: TGTGCCAGCAGCCCAGGAACAGGGCTTACTGAAGCTTTCTTT
j_call: TRBJ2-5; d_call: .; v_call: TRBV5-4; clone_size: .; cdr3_aa: CASSLVQTQETQYF; cdr3_nt: TGTGCCAGCAGCTTGGTTCAGACACAAGAGACCCAGTACTTC
j_call: TRBJ1-3; d_call: TRBD1; v_call: TRBV6-5; clone_size: once; cdr3_aa: CASGTGNRNTIYF; cdr3_nt: TGTGCCAGCGGGACAGGGAATAGAAACACCATATATTTT
j_call: TRBJ1-1; d_call: .; v_call: TRBV18; clone_size: once; cdr3_aa: CASSSGGGTEAFF; cdr3_nt: TGTGCCAGCTCCTCGGGGGGGGGCACTGAAGCTTTCTTT
j_call: TRBJ1-5; d_call: .; v_call: TRBV18; clone_size: .; cdr3_aa: CASSSYNLEARGNQPQHF; cdr3_nt: TGTGCCAGCTCGTCTTATAATTTAGAGGCGCGAGGTAATCAGCCCCAGCATTTT
j_call: TRBJ1-2; d_call: .; v_call: TRBV5-6; clone_size: .; cdr3_aa: CASSLDGPYYGYTF; cdr3_nt: TGTGCCAGCAGCTTGGATGGGCCATACTATGGCTACACCTTC
j_call: TRBJ2-3; d_call: TRBD1; v_call: TRBV6-5; clone_size: .; cdr3_aa: CASSPGQGSTDTQYF; cdr3_nt: TGTGCCAGCAGTCCGGGACAGGGAAGCACAGATACGCAGTATTTT
j_call: TRBJ1-6; d_call: .; v_call: TRBV2; clone_size: .; cdr3_aa: CASIFGLSVGSYNSPLHF; cdr3_nt: TGTGCCAGCATCTTCGGACTCTCGGTGGGCTCCTATAATTCACCCCTCCACTTT
j_call: TRBJ2-5; d_call: .; v_call: TRBV4-1; clone_size: many; cdr3_aa: CASSQVNLVSVETQYF; cdr3_nt: TGCGCCAGCAGCCAAGTGAACCTAGTGAGCGTAGAGACCCAGTACTTC
j_call: TRBJ2-3; d_call: TRBD2; v_call: TRBV29-1; clone_size: .; cdr3_aa: CSVGGLVPDTQYF; cdr3_nt: TGCAGCGTTGGGGGACTAGTTCCAGATACGCAGTATTTT
j_call: TRBJ1-1; d_call: .; v_call: TRBV7-9; clone_size: .; cdr3_aa: CASSLGSTEAFF; cdr3_nt: TGTGCCAGCAGCCTGGGGAGCACTGAAGCTTTCTTT
j_call: TRBJ2-6; d_call: .; v_call: TRBV2; clone_size: .; cdr3_aa: CASSEVGYGANVLTF; cdr3_nt: TGTGCCAGCAGTGAGGTGGGCTATGGGGCCAACGTCCTGACTTTC
j_call: TRBJ1-2; d_call: TRBD1; v_call: TRBV9; clone_size: .; cdr3_aa: CASTLTGGHSYGYTF; cdr3_nt: TGTGCCAGCACCCTGACAGGGGGTCATAGCTATGGCTACACCTTC
j_call: TRBJ1-2; d_call: .; v_call: TRBV2; clone_size: .; cdr3_aa: CASSSSQDYGYTF; cdr3_nt: TGTGCCAGCAGTTCAAGTCAGGACTATGGCTACACCTTC
j_call: TRBJ1-1; d_call: TRBD1; v_call: TRBV24-1; clone_size: .; cdr3_aa: CATRDRLNTEAFF; cdr3_nt: TGTGCCACCCGGGACAGATTGAACACTGAAGCTTTCTTT